This entry features one TCR beta chain sequence. The sample belongs to a study of molecular identifiers for immune sequencing clone quantification. Each CDR3 protein is one row after TCRdb ran MiXCR on the PCR reads. The table records some 97,000 distinct CDR3 sequences, roughly a quarter of them present only once. V lost 5 bases to trimming and J lost 6 bases; unmatched junction nucleotides: 13. Germline values: CDR1 SGHTA, CDR2 FQGNSA. The CDR3 length is 17 residues. V is TRBV7-2 and J is TRBJ1-6; TRBD1 matches 7 bases. The specimen was naive CD8+ T cells from blood, with Jurkat cell RNA spiked in. Sample subset: FACS-sorted CD8+CD4-CCR7+CD45RA+ naive T cells. The TCR sequence derives from a human donor in good health. Some libraries in this study had Jurkat cell RNA spiked in. In DNA, the CDR3 is TGTGCCAGCAGCCCACACCCCACGGGACAGACTAATTCACCCCTCCACTTT. It specifies CASSPHPTGQTNSPLHF.